The clone carrying this TCR beta chain has just a few counts. Antigen unknown. Germline V gene lookup returns CDR1 SGDLS and CDR2 YYNGEE. CDR3 size: 15 residues. The sample is drawn from a study of post-analysis software for immune sequencing data. Study-level findings and limits: The F measure placed samples prepared in the same batch into strongly shared clusters. Normalized Chao1 diversity was significantly reduced in patients versus controls. Patients used about 5 TRBV segments, including TRBV5-6, TRBV5-1 and TRBV20-1, more often than controls.

Unique molecular identifiers were present in the TCR beta cDNA libraries. TCRdb passed the PCR reads through MiXCR, listing each CDR3 protein once. The table lists about 540,000 distinct CDR3 sequences, 30% to 40% of them singletons. The clonotype comes from a girl aged 2-17 years with multiple sclerosis. V is TRBV9 and J is TRBJ2-7; D is ambiguous. The end of the DNA fits TRBJ2-5 better, so the J call may be wrong. The sample was blood. For the CDR3, the DNA is TGTGCCAGCAGCGTAGCAGGCCTTTCAGAAGAGACCCAGTACTTC. Encoded protein: CASSVAGLSEETQYF.